This T cell receptor (beta chain) was profiled in a study of early stage breast cancer tumors. Sequenced by immunoSEQ multiplex PCR; TCRdb stores in-frame clones only, minus some. This table holds around 71,000 clones, around 80% found once. This CDR3 spans 13 amino acids. Trimming removed 11 bases at V and 4 bases at J, with 17 bases between. Germline lookup yields CDR1 SNHLY and CDR2 FYNNEI. The TCR was taken from a person in their sixties with breast cancer. What was sequenced was blood. The chain carries TRBV2 and TRBJ2-5, with D hard to call. CDR3 protein: CAPTPGRGETQYF. Here the CDR3 DNA reads TGTGCCCCCACCCCGGGCAGAGGAGAGACCCAGTACTTC. The complete variable domain, with remaining parts taken from reference TRBV2 and TRBJ2-5, reads EPEVTQTPSHQVTQMGQEVILRCVPISNHLYFYWYRQILGQKVEFLVSFYNNEISEKSEIFDDQFSVERPDGSNFTLKIRSTKLEDSAMYFCAPTPGRGETQYFGPGTRLLVL.